The next 14 T cell receptor beta chains were all read from a single sample in a study of T cell repertoires in cytomegalovirus infection. Antigen specificity for these receptors is unknown. From the reads, TCRdb called clonotypes with MiXCR, one entry per CDR3 protein. The sample has about 340,000 distinct CDR3 sequences, 25% to 35% seen once; the top ten hold 15% to 20%. The specimen comprised cultured PBMCs, sampled from culture after CMV antigen stimulation. The receptors here all came from a human donor in good health (CMV status not recorded). Some clones in this sample may be carry-over from other donors' samples.

The chain is built from TRBV6-6 and TRBJ1-6; TRBD1 is a possible D gene (5 bases). Germline loops: CDR1 MNHNY, CDR2 SVGAGI (reference sequence). V shed 7 bases and J shed 7 bases, with 17 bases lying between them. The CDR3 extends over 15 amino acids. This CDR3 is CASKGYPGLNSPLHF. CDR3 bases: TGTGCCAGCAAGGGGTACCCAGGGCTGAATTCACCCCTCCACTTT.

This clonotype was found a few times. This chain uses TRBV11-2 with TRBJ2-1, with TRBD2 matching over 11 bases. J gave up 6 bases and V 5 bases, and 6 bases lay outside the gene matches. Looked up from germline, CDR1 is SGHAT and CDR2 is FQNNGV. The CDR3 has 15 residues. DNA of the CDR3: TGTGCCAGCAGCCAGACTAGCGGGATCGTCAATGAGCAGTTCTTC. Translated, it gives CASSQTSGIVNEQFF. The full variable domain, completed using reference TRBV11-2 and TRBJ2-1, is EAGVAQSPRYKIIEKRQSVAFWCNPISGHATLYWYQQILGQGPKLLIQFQNNGVVDDSQLPKDRFSAERLKGVDSTLKIQPAKLEDSAVYLCASSQTSGIVNEQFFGPGTRLTVL.

The chain has TRBV11-2 and TRBJ1-5; D perhaps matches TRBD1 (6 bases). Germline V CDR1 and CDR2: SGHAT, FQNNGV. The CDR3 spans 13 residues. With 5 bases removed from V and 6 bases from J, the gap between germline ends came to 11 bases. The CDR3 spells CASSQTGAQPQHF. The CDR3 bases are TGTGCCAGCAGCCAGACAGGCGCTCAGCCCCAGCATTTT.

This chain joins TRBV5-6 and TRBJ1-2, with 8 bases that match TRBD1. Germline V CDR1 and CDR2: SGHDT, YYEEEE. Trimming cost V 6 bases and J 8 bases; bases outside gene matches: 9. CDR3 length equals 13 residues. CDR3 loop: CASIKGTGGGYTF. The CDR3 DNA follows: TGTGCCAGCATCAAAGGGACAGGAGGAGGCTACACCTTC.

This clonotype was observed a few times. The CDR3 DNA reads TGTGCCAGCACCCTCCGGACCTCTAGCACAGATACGCAGTATTTT. This translates into CASTLRTSSTDTQYF. V and J are TRBV6-5 and TRBJ2-3, with D unresolved. The CDR3 has 15 residues. Trimming took off 7 bases at V and 0 bases at J, with 14 bases between the two ends. CDR1 is MNHEY and CDR2 is SVGAGI in the germline V gene.

V and J are TRBV19 and TRBJ1-2; 7 nucleotides match TRBD1. Germline values: CDR1 LNHDA, CDR2 SQIVND (reference sequence). V trimming: 4 bases; J trimming: 2 bases; junction bases outside the gene matches: 7. This CDR3 comprises 15 residues. In DNA, the CDR3 is TGTGCCAGTAGTAGCCCGAGACAGGGAAACTATGGCTACACCTTC. As protein: CASSSPRQGNYGYTF.

This chain connects TRBV3-1 to TRBJ2-2; TRBD2 matches 12 bases. The trim removed 6 bases at V and 6 bases at J, leaving 5 bases unmatched. The CDR3 is made up of 15 amino acids. Germline lookup yields CDR1 LGHDT and CDR2 YNNKEL (reference sequence). The chain's CDR3 is CASRASGRAPGELFF. CDR3 in DNA: TGTGCCAGCAGAGCTAGCGGGAGGGCCCCCGGGGAGCTGTTTTTT. Drawing the rest from reference TRBV3-1 and TRBJ2-2, the complete variable domain is DTAVSQTPKYLVTQMGNDKSIKCEQNLGHDTMYWYKQDSKKFLKIMFSYNNKELIINETVPNRFSPKSPDKAHLNLHINSLELGDSAVYFCASRASGRAPGELFFGEGSRLTVL.

This clonotype was detected only a few times. The chain combines TRBV2 with TRBJ1-1; D uncertain. CDR3 length: 12 amino acids. CDR1 and CDR2 from the germline V gene are SNHLY and FYNNEI. With 5 bases removed from V and 6 bases from J, the gap between germline ends came to 10 bases. The CDR3 DNA reads as TGTGCCAGCAGTCTAGGAAGGGCTGAAGCTTTCTTT. It codes for CASSLGRAEAFF.

This clonotype was observed a few times. This rearrangement joins TRBV12-3 or TRBV12-4 to TRBJ1-3; no definite D call. There are 14 residues in the CDR3. Trimming pared 6 bases from V and 0 bases from J, leaving 9 bases between. The CDR3 sequence: CASRGPSSGNTIYF. The CDR3 DNA reads TGTGCCAGCAGGGGCCCCAGCTCTGGAAACACCATATATTTT.

The CDR3, as DNA: TGTGCCAGCAGACCAGGACAGGGGCACTACGAGCAGTACTTC. Amino acid sequence: CASRPGQGHYEQYF. The V call is TRBV28, the J call TRBJ2-7; 9 bases match TRBD1. This CDR3 spans 14 amino acids. With V trimmed by 6 bases and J by 3 bases, 6 bases remained unmatched. CDR1 is MDHEN, CDR2 SYDVKM, per germline.

Worth noting for this clonotype: This clone may be a read error of a much larger clone one base away. V is TRBV7-8 and J is TRBJ1-1; D remains unclear. V lost 3 bases and J 1 base, leaving 9 bases between the germline ends. CDR1 is SGHVS and CDR2 is FQNEAQ in the germline V gene. This CDR3 is 14 amino acids long. CDR3 region: CASSFGIGNTEAFF. The CDR3, as DNA: TGTGCCAGCAGCTTCGGGATAGGGAACACTGAAGCTTTCTTT.

This clonotype was recorded at least ten times. The junction and the germline gene differ at one end; a read error may be behind it. The chain is built from TRBV18 and TRBJ2-6, with D possibly being TRBD1 (6 bases). CDR3 length: 11 residues. Germline V gene lookup returns CDR1 KGHSH and CDR2 LQKENI. DNA for the CDR3: TGTGCCAGCTCACCGGGGGCAGGAAGGGCTTTC. This sequence encodes CASSPGAGRAF.

The chain carries TRBV6-8 and TRBJ2-1, with TRBD2 identical over 8 bases. Germline CDR1 and CDR2: MNHGY and SAAAGT. V shed 5 bases, J shed 0 bases, and the junction held 15 bases outside the gene matches. The CDR3 runs to 19 residues. The CDR3 DNA reads as TGTGCCAGCAGTATACCTATAGCGGGGCGCCCGAGCTCCTACAATGAGCAGTTCTTC. Translating it yields CASSIPIAGRPSSYNEQFF.

The chain is built from TRBV6-2 or TRBV6-3 and TRBJ2-1; D might be TRBD2 (6 bases). CDR1 and CDR2 from the germline V gene are MNHEY and SVGEGT. V was cut by 6 bases and J by 0 bases, with 18 bases left in between. The CDR3 totals 17 residues. CDR3 DNA: TGTGCCAGCAGAGACGGTAGCGCGGGGAGCTCCTACAATGAGCAGTTCTTC. This codes for CASRDGSAGSSYNEQFF.